What follows are 13 T cell receptor beta chains derived from one specimen sequenced in a study of T cell changes during pregnancy in multiple sclerosis. Method: immunoSEQ multiplex PCR; TCRdb's copy keeps in-frame clones and lacks some. The table lists around 60,000 clones, 92% of them singletons. The sample here was peripheral blood, taken in the third trimester of pregnancy. The origin of the receptors is a female donor in good health, enrolled as a control in a pregnancy study.

This clone was observed a few times. The chain has TRBV7-9 and TRBJ1-1, with D uncertain. The V gene lost 1 base and the J gene lost 3 bases, with 9 bases spanning the gap. There are 14 residues in the CDR3. CDR1 is SEHNR, CDR2 FQNEAQ, per germline (reference sequence). The CDR3 nucleotides read TGTGCCAGCAGCTTAGGACACACCGACACTGAAGCTTTCTTT. Translation gives CASSLGHTDTEAFF.

This chain uses TRBV5-1 with TRBJ2-7; 7 bases agree with TRBD1. V lost 4 bases, J lost 6 bases, and 10 bases stayed unmatched. CDR3 size: 14 residues. Germline V gene sequence: CDR1 SGHRS, CDR2 YFSETQ. The CDR3 reads CASSPTTGLSEQYF. The CDR3 DNA is TGCGCCAGCAGCCCGACGACAGGGTTATCCGAGCAGTACTTC.

This clone was detected only once. The chain combines TRBV4-3 with TRBJ2-7; no firm D call. Germline V gene data show CDR1 as LGHNA and CDR2 as YSLEER. The CDR3 has 15 residues. V was cut by 0 bases and J by 4 bases, with 13 bases left in between. CDR3 region: CASSQEPTRVYEQYF. The DNA for the CDR3 is TGCGCCAGCAGCCAAGAGCCCACGAGAGTTTACGAGCAGTACTTC.

The DNA of the CDR3 is TGTGCCAGCAGTCGAAGGGACAGGGGTCAAGAGACCCAGTACTTC. The encoded protein is CASSRRDRGQETQYF. The rearrangement joins TRBV6-6 to TRBJ2-5; 10 bases fit TRBD1. Germline V gene lookup returns CDR1 MNHNY and CDR2 SVGAGI (reference sequence). Trimming took 5 bases from V and 2 from J; bases not matched to a gene: 5. The CDR3 consists of 15 residues.

This sequence joins TRBV5-5 and TRBJ1-1; 10 nucleotides agree with TRBD1. V was pared by 4 bases and J by 7 bases, with 10 bases of the junction left unmatched. Germline CDR1 reads SGHKS; CDR2 reads YYEKEE (reference sequence). CDR3 length: 15 residues. The CDR3: CASSRGQGGNNEAFF. The CDR3 DNA is TGTGCCAGCAGCCGCGGACAGGGGGGTAATAATGAAGCTTTCTTT.

V gene TRBV5-1 combines with J gene TRBJ2-3; tentatively, D is TRBD2 (5 bases). This CDR3 is built from 17 residues. Trimming left V 3 bases short and J 3 bases short, with 20 bases between. Germline V CDR1 and CDR2: SGHRS, YFSETQ. The CDR3 DNA follows: TGCGCCAGCAGCTCTCAACCGCTCGGGATTAGTACAGATACGCAGTATTTT. Residues: CASSSQPLGISTDTQYF.

J is TRBJ1-2 and V is TRBV6-5, with TRBD1 identical over 8 bases. CDR3 length: 14 amino acids. Germline loops: CDR1 MNHEY, CDR2 SVGAGI. V gave up 4 bases and J gave up 8 bases; unmatched junction bases: 9. Here the CDR3 reads CASSSPGQAKGYTF. The CDR3 coding sequence is TGTGCCAGCAGTTCTCCGGGACAGGCTAAAGGCTACACCTTC.

This clone was recorded only once. The genes are TRBV5-4 and TRBJ2-1; 11 bases are shared with TRBD1. J gave up 12 bases and V 0 bases, and 20 bases lay outside the gene matches. The CDR3 runs to 19 residues. Germline V CDR1 and CDR2: SGHNT, YYREEE (reference sequence). The CDR3 here is CASSLDTTTGTGGYRMQFF. The DNA for the CDR3 is TGTGCCAGCAGCTTGGATACTACAACCGGGACAGGGGGATATAGAATGCAGTTCTTC.

The chain's CDR3 is CASSQEGTSQYF. The CDR3, as DNA: TGCGCCAGCAGCCAAGAGGGGACATCCCAGTACTTC. The V gene is TRBV4-1, the J gene TRBJ2-7; tentative D call: TRBD1 (6 bases). Germline V lookup: CDR1 MGHRA, CDR2 YSYEKL. The CDR3 sequence is 12 residues long. V was clipped by 0 bases and J by 10 bases, with 10 bases between them.

Only a few counts were recorded for this clone. The CDR3 loop is CASGLPQTGTEAFF. The CDR3 nucleotides read TGTGCTAGTGGTTTGCCCCAGACAGGGACTGAAGCTTTCTTT. This chain connects TRBV12-5 to TRBJ1-1; 7 nucleotides line up with TRBD1. Germline V gene data show CDR1 as LGHNT and CDR2 as FRNRAP. The CDR3 is made up of 14 amino acids. With V trimmed by 2 bases and J by 5 bases, 5 bases remained unmatched.

The chain couples TRBV7-9 to TRBJ1-2; 10 nucleotides align to TRBD1. Germline loops: CDR1 SEHNR, CDR2 FQNEAQ (reference sequence). This CDR3 comprises 17 residues. Trimming at V came to 5 bases and at J to 7 bases, leaving 16 bases not matched to a gene. CDR3 bases: TGTGCCAGCAGCCGTATATATTCCGGGACAGGGGAGGGTGGCTACACCTTC. This gives the protein CASSRIYSGTGEGGYTF.

The CDR3 DNA reads as TGTGCCATCAGTGAGTCACGCAGGTCGAGCTCCTACAATGAGCAGTTCTTC. Translation gives CAISESRRSSSYNEQFF. The chain couples TRBV10-3 to TRBJ2-1; D is ambiguous. The CDR3 sequence is 17 residues long. Trimming took 0 bases from V and 0 from J, leaving 12 bases between them. Germline V gene data show CDR1 as ENHRY and CDR2 as SYGVKD.

V usage is TRBV5-1 and J usage is TRBJ2-2; TRBD2 aligns across 10 bases. The CDR3 spans 16 residues. V lost 3 bases, J lost 5 bases, and 7 bases stayed unmatched. Germline lookup yields CDR1 SGHRS and CDR2 YFSETQ. The chain's CDR3 is CASSSGTSERTGELFF. The CDR3 nucleotides are TGCGCCAGCAGCTCAGGGACTAGCGAAAGGACCGGGGAGCTGTTTTTT.